This T cell receptor (beta chain) originates from a study of T cell changes during pregnancy in multiple sclerosis. Libraries were prepared by immunoSEQ multiplex PCR; TCRdb keeps only in-frame clonotypes and omits some of them. Here the sample spans 75,000 to 95,000 clones, 80% to 95% being singletons. CDR1 and CDR2 from the germline V gene are SNHLY and FYNNEI. V lost 8 bases and J lost 3, with 32 bases in between. The CDR3 extends over 20 amino acids. The sequencing here drew on peripheral blood, taken after pregnancy. This TCR was recovered from a female donor with multiple sclerosis, enrolled in a pregnancy study. V and J are TRBV2 and TRBJ2-4; the D gene is possibly TRBD2 (6 bases). The CDR3 loop is CASFPPLTGLGGTYKNIQYF. The CDR3, as DNA: TGTGCCAGCTTCCCCCCTCTGACGGGGTTGGGCGGGACTTACAAAAACATTCAGTACTTC.